The sequence of this T cell receptor beta chain was determined in a study of cytomegalovirus exposure and HLA in healthy donors. Sequencing was performed with immunoSEQ multiplex PCR; in TCRdb, only in-frame clones are kept and a portion is missing. The profile shows approximately 300,000 clones, about nine tenths of them singletons. V was trimmed by 0 bases and J by 6 bases, leaving 5 bases between them. The CDR3 has 13 amino acids. CDR1 and CDR2 from the germline V gene are SGHAT and FQDESV (reference sequence). V and J are TRBV11-1 and TRBJ1-4; D gene ambiguous. Sequenced sample: PBMCs. The TCR originated in a woman aged 18-29 years in good health and CMV-seronegative. The CDR3 coding sequence is TGTGCCAGCAGCTTAGCTGAGGATGAAAAACTGTTTTTT. It translates to CASSLAEDEKLFF.